This TCR beta chain was profiled in a study of T cell responses to AZD1222 COVID-19 vaccine. In the study overall: The study pooled second doses at about 4 or about 12 weeks.

With regard to this clone: The antigen remains undetermined.

TCRdb's copy holds only in-frame clones and misses some; the assay was immunoSEQ multiplex PCR. The data contain roughly 95,000 clones, 88% of them seen just once; the ten biggest clones take up about 2.5%. The CDR3 length is 15 residues. CDR1 is SGHTA and CDR2 is FQGNSA in the germline V gene. V lost 5 bases and J 0 bases, leaving 10 bases between the germline ends. Study-wide findings and caveats: Most donors were white British and more were female, and clonal diversity was possibly underestimated. Spike as a whole was targeted by vaccine-associated CD4 TCRs, dominant at 160-218 and 743-854.

Here the sequenced sample was peripheral blood, taken on day 0 of AZD1222 vaccination. The source is an adult in good health. The chain has TRBV7-2 and TRBJ2-2, with D unresolved. CDR3 residues: CASSIDTSNTGELFF. The CDR3 coding sequence is TGTGCCAGCAGCATTGACACCTCGAACACCGGGGAGCTGTTTTTT.